Listed below are T cell receptor beta chains from one sample, sequenced in a study of T cells after yellow fever vaccination. TCRdb reprocessed the 5' RACE reads with MiXCR, giving one entry per CDR3 protein. Among 300,000 to 400,000 distinct CDR3 sequences listed, around 6.4% were seen once. Source: PBMCs, taken 5 days after the yellow fever booster vaccination. These receptors all stem from a man aged 30 to 39 who received the YFV17D yellow fever vaccine. Each CDR3 is given with its conserved first and last residue. D genes are given only for firm matches. Some rows have no size entry. The others give once, few or many, or a class for an expanded clone.

V	size	J	D	DNA	CDR3
TRBV7-6	many	TRBJ2-7	TRBD2	TGTGCCAGCAGCTTAACGGGAGGGGACATCTGGCAGTACTTC	CASSLTGGDIWQYF
TRBV5-4	few	TRBJ1-1	-	TGTGCCAGCAGCTTACCTATGCGGGGACGAAACACTGAAGCTTTCTTT	CASSLPMRGRNTEAFF
TRBV6-6	few	TRBJ2-3	-	TGTGCCAGCAGTCAAACAGTCACAGATACGCAGTATTTT	CASSQTVTDTQYF
TRBV7-9	many	TRBJ2-1	TRBD2	TGTGCCAGCGGGGGGGGATACAATGAGCAGTTCTTC	CASGGGYNEQFF
TRBV3-1	-	TRBJ2-7	-	TGTGCCAGCAGCCAGGATGACACCTCCTACGAGCAGTACTTC	CASSQDDTSYEQYF
TRBV4-3	many	TRBJ2-1	TRBD2	TGCGCCAGCAGCCGAGGGACTAGTCCAAATAGTGAGCAGTTCTTC	CASSRGTSPNSEQFF
TRBV20-1	many	TRBJ2-7	TRBD1	TGCAGTGCCCAGGGACAGGCAAACTACGAGCAGTACTTC	CSAQGQANYEQYF
TRBV12-3/TRBV12-4	-	TRBJ1-2	TRBD1	TGTGCCAGCAGCGCCCTGGACAGGGCAGATGGCTACACCTTC	CASSALDRADGYTF
TRBV28	many	TRBJ2-7	-	TGTGCCAGCAGAGACAATCCTTACGAGCAGTACTTC	CASRDNPYEQYF
TRBV20-1	-	TRBJ2-5	-	TGCAGTGCTAGAGATCATGTGGGGACCCAGTACTTC	CSARDHVGTQYF
TRBV19	few	TRBJ2-4	-	TGTGCCAGTAGTATTGCTTCCATTCTCTGGGCCAAAAACATTCAGTACTTC	CASSIASILWAKNIQYF
TRBV19	-	TRBJ2-1	TRBD2	TGTGCCAGTAGTATAGTGGCTAGCGGGAGCTACAATGAGCAGTTCTTC	CASSIVASGSYNEQFF
TRBV28	few	TRBJ2-7	-	TGTGCCAGCAGTTTCTACAGTATCTCCTACGAGCAGTACTTC	CASSFYSISYEQYF
TRBV3-1	many	TRBJ2-1	TRBD2	TGTGCCAGCAGCCAAAGGACTAGGGCTGAGCAGTTCTTC	CASSQRTRAEQFF
TRBV7-9	-	TRBJ2-1	TRBD2	TGTGCCAGCACCAACGGCAGGGACTACTACAATGAGCAGTTCTTC	CASTNGRDYYNEQFF
TRBV23-1	many	TRBJ2-1	TRBD2	TGCGCCAGCAGTCAAAATAGCGGGAGCCACCTCTTCGATGAGCAGTTCTTC	CASSQNSGSHLFDEQFF
TRBV20-1	few	TRBJ1-5	-	TGCAGTGCGGGATATAGCAATCAGCCCCAGCATTTT	CSAGYSNQPQHF
TRBV28	many	TRBJ2-1	TRBD2	TGTGCCAGCAGAAGTAGCGGGAGGGATGAGCAGTTCTTC	CASRSSGRDEQFF
TRBV29-1	once	TRBJ2-7	-	TGCAGCGTTGCGGGGGGCGCTTCCTACGAGCAGTACTTC	CSVAGGASYEQYF
TRBV12-3/TRBV12-4	many	TRBJ2-1	TRBD1	TGTGCCAGCAACTACAGGGGACGGTTCTACAATGAGCAGTTCTTC	CASNYRGRFYNEQFF
TRBV19	-	TRBJ2-7	-	TGTGCCAGTAGTGCCGAGGGTGGTTGGCTACGGACTTACGAGCAGTACTTC	CASSAEGGWLRTYEQYF
TRBV11-1	-	TRBJ2-1	-	TGTGCCAGCAGCTTATGGCGGAGCTCCTACAATGAGCAGTTCTTC	CASSLWRSSYNEQFF
TRBV28	-	TRBJ2-4	TRBD1	TGTGCCAGCAGTCTCCCCGGGACAGGGCCAAAAAGCGAGAAGGGAGGAGCCAAAAACATTCAGTACTTC	CASSLPGTGPKSEKGGAKNIQYF
TRBV19	few	TRBJ2-7	TRBD1	TGTGCCAGTAGTATTGTCGACAGGGCGAAAGAGCAGTACTTC	CASSIVDRAKEQYF
TRBV15	many	TRBJ2-7	TRBD1	TGTGCCACCAGCCCGTCCCGGGACAGGTTCTACGAGCAGTACTTC	CATSPSRDRFYEQYF
TRBV18	few	TRBJ2-3	TRBD2	TGTGCCAGCTCACCACCTGTGACCGGGACTAGCGGGAGGCACCGCACAGATACGCAGTATTTT	CASSPPVTGTSGRHRTDTQYF
TRBV20-1	-	TRBJ2-3	TRBD2	TGCAGTGCTGGCCCTAGCGGCCTAAGGGAAGATACGCAGTATTTT	CSAGPSGLREDTQYF
TRBV7-8	-	TRBJ2-7	-	TGTGCCAGCACCCATAGAGGGGAGTCAGGACGCGAGCAGTACTTC	CASTHRGESGREQYF
TRBV6-1	many	TRBJ2-2	TRBD2	TGTGCCACTACCCGGGGGGGTGGCGCCGGGGAGCTGTTTTTT	CATTRGGGAGELFF
TRBV5-1	few	TRBJ2-3	-	TGCGCCAGCAGCTTGTCTGTTGGCGGAGATACGCAGTATTTT	CASSLSVGGDTQYF
TRBV10-3	few	TRBJ1-2	-	TGTGCCATCAGCGGTGACCTCGGGACGGCCGATGGCTACACCTTC	CAISGDLGTADGYTF
TRBV20-1	few	TRBJ2-7	TRBD1	TGCAGTGCTAGAGAAAACAGGGGGCGCAGGTACGAGCAGTACTTC	CSARENRGRRYEQYF
TRBV10-3	few	TRBJ2-1	-	TGTGCCATCAGTGAGTCCGCGGACCGATACAATGAGCAGTTCTTC	CAISESADRYNEQFF
TRBV29-1	many	TRBJ2-2	-	TGCAGCGTGGGGTTTACCGGGGAGCTGTTTTTT	CSVGFTGELFF
TRBV12-3/TRBV12-4	few	TRBJ1-6	TRBD1	TGTGCCAGCAGTGGAACCAGGGGGGATTCACCCCTCCACTTT	CASSGTRGDSPLHF